This T cell receptor beta chain was retrieved from a study of cytomegalovirus exposure and HLA in healthy donors. The CDR3 loop spans 13 amino acids. The germline V gene encodes CDR1 LNHDA and CDR2 SQIVND (reference sequence). With 3 bases clipped from V and 5 bases from J, the junction kept 3 bases outside the gene matches. With 60 Vbeta and 13 Jbeta primers, the PCR was carried out. TCRdb keeps only in-frame clones here, not all; method: immunoSEQ multiplex PCR. The repertoire table contains about 120,000 clones. The chain is built from TRBV19 and TRBJ2-5; the match to TRBD1 covers 7 bases. Sequencing was done on a sample of PBMCs. The TCR sequence derives from a man between 18 and 29 years old in good health and CMV-seronegative. The CDR3 nucleotides read TGTGCCAGTAGTATTCAGGGGGATGAGACCCAGTACTTC. It codes for CASSIQGDETQYF.